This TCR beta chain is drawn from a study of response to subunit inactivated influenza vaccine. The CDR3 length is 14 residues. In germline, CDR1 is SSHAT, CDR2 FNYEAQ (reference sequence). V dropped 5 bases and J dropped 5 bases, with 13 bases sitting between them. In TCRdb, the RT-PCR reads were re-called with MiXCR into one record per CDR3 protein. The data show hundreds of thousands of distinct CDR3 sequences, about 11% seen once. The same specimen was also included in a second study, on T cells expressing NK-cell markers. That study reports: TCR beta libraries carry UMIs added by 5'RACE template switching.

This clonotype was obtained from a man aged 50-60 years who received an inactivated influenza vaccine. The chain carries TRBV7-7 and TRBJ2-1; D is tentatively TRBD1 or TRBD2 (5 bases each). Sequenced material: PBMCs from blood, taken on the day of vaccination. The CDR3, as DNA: TGTGCCAGCAGCCCCGGGACGTACGACAATGAGCAGTTCTTC. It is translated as CASSPGTYDNEQFF.